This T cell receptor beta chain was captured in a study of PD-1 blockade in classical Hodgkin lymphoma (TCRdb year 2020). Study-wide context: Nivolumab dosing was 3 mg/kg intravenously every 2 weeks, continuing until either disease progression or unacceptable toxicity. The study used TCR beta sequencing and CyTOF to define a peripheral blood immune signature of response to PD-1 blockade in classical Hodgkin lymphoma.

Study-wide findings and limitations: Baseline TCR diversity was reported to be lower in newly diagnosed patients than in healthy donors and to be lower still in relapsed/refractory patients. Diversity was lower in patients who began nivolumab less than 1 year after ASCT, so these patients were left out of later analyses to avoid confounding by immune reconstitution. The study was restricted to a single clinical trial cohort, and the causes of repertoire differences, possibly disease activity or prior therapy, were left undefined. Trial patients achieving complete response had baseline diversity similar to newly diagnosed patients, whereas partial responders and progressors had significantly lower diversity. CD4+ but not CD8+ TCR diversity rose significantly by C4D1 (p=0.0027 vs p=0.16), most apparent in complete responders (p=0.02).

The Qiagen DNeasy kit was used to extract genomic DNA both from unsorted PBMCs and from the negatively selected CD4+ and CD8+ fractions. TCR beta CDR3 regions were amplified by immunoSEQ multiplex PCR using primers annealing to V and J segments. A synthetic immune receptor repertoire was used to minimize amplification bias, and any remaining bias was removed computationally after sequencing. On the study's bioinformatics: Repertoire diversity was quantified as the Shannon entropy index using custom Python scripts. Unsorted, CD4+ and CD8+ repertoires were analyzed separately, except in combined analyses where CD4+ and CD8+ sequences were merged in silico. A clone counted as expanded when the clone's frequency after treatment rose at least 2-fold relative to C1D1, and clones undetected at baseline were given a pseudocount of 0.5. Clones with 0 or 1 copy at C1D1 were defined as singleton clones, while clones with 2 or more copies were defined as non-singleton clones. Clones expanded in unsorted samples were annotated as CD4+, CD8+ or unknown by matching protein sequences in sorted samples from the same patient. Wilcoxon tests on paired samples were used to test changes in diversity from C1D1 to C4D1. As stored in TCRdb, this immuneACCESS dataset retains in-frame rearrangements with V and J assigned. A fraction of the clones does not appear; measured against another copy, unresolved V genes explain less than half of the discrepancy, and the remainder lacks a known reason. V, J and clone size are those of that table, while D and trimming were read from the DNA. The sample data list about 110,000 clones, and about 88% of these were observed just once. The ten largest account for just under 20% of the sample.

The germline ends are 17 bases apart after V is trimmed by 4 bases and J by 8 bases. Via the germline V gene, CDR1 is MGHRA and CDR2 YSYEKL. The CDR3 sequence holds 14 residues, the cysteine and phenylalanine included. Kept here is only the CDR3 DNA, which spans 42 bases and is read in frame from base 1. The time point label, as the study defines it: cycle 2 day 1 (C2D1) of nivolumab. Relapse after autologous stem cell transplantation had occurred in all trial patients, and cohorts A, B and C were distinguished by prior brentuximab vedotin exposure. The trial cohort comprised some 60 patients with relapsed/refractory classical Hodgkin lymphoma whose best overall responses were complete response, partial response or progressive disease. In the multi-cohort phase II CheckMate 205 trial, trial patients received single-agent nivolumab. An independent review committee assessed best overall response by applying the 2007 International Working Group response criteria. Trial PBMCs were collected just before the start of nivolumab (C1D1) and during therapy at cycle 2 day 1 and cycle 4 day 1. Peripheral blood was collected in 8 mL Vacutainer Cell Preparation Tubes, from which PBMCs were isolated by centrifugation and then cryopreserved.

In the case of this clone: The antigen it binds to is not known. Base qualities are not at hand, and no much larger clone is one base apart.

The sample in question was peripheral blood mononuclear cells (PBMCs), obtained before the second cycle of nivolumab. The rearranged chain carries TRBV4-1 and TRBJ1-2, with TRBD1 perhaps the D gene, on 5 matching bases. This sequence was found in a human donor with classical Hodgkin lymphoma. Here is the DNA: TGCGCCAGCAGCCTGGCAGGGAAGGAGAACGGCTACACCTTC. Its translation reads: CASSLAGKENGYTF.